The clone carrying this T cell receptor (beta chain) was observed once. No antigen is known for it. Healthy bone marrow donors formed the donor group. Germline V gene lookup returns CDR1 ENHRY and CDR2 SYGVKD. V dropped 4 bases and J dropped 7 bases, with 10 bases sitting between them. The CDR3 length is 12 residues. PCR primers comprised 60 Vbeta and 13 Jbeta primers. The method was immunoSEQ multiplex PCR; TCRdb's version includes in-frame clones alone and lacks a portion of them. The sample consists of 100,000 to 150,000 clones, approximately 78% of them appearing once. This entry is derived from a study of cytomegalovirus exposure and HLA in healthy donors. Broader study findings: Later analysis demonstrated an association between a missense DCLRE1C variant and TCR beta V- and J-gene trimming. Reports described diagnosis of cytomegalovirus status by the classifier as highly specific and sensitive. Because they were indistinguishable, some V segments, including TRBV6-2 and TRBV6-3, were excluded.

The specimen sequenced was PBMCs. This rearrangement joins TRBV10-3 to TRBJ1-1; no clear D gene. This clonotype was obtained from a woman aged 45-65 years in good health and CMV-seropositive. This CDR3 reads CAISVAGFEAFF. CDR3 DNA sequence: TGTGCCATCAGTGTGGCAGGCTTTGAAGCTTTCTTT.